This paragraph reports one T cell receptor beta chain. Its antigen is not known. This same CDR3 is encoded by further DNA sequences in the sample. The protocol was immunoSEQ multiplex PCR, while the TCRdb copy is restricted to in-frame clones and leaves out a portion. The repertoire includes some 2,500,000 clones, 80% to 95% of them detected once, and about 0.39% sits in the top ten. CDR3 length: 13 residues. V was shortened by 2 bases and J by 1 base, with 5 bases between the two germline ends. CDR1 is KGHSH and CDR2 is LQKENI in the germline V gene. The sample comes from a study of shared clonotypes between healthy human individuals. Study-wide points: Estimated richness was generally greater in naive than memory subsets. Lower generation probabilities were found for non-shared clonotypes than for those shared by all four donors.

This receptor was obtained from a man aged 18-30 years in good health. Some clones in this sample may be carry-over from other donors' samples. The specimen sequenced was naive CD4+ T cells from PBMCs. Noted subset: CD45RA+ positively selected. This rearrangement joins TRBV18 to TRBJ1-1, with unresolved D. The CDR3 protein is CASSPAGNTEAFF. In DNA, the CDR3 is TGTGCCAGCTCACCAGCGGGGAACACTGAAGCTTTCTTT.